Listed below are T cell receptor beta chains from one sample, sequenced in a study of T cell responses to AZD1222 COVID-19 vaccine. Clones were read by immunoSEQ multiplex PCR, and TCRdb kept only the in-frame ones, dropping some. Found here are 140,000 to 150,000 clones, about 89% of them singletons; the top ten hold 2.5% to 3%. This specimen was peripheral blood, taken on day 0 of MenACWY control vaccination. The source is an adult in good health. The CDR3 runs from the conserved cysteine through the conserved F or W. A D gene is named only where the DNA matches it firmly. Size is stated for part of the rows, as once, few or many counts, or as a class when the clone is expanded.

v_call: TRBV6-5; j_call: TRBJ2-2; d_call: NA; clone_size: NA; cdr3_aa: CASRDFNTGELFF; cdr3_nt: TGTGCCAGCCGGGATTTCAACACCGGGGAGCTGTTTTTT
v_call: TRBV23-1; j_call: TRBJ2-7; d_call: NA; clone_size: NA; cdr3_aa: CASSPIPGRATYEQYF; cdr3_nt: TGCGCCAGCAGTCCCATCCCCGGACGGGCAACCTACGAGCAGTACTTC
v_call: TRBV29-1; j_call: TRBJ1-2; d_call: TRBD1; clone_size: NA; cdr3_aa: CSARQGDYGYTF; cdr3_nt: TGCAGCGCAAGACAGGGAGACTATGGCTACACCTTC
v_call: TRBV2; j_call: TRBJ2-3; d_call: NA; clone_size: NA; cdr3_aa: CASSEALLAFGPDTQYF; cdr3_nt: TGTGCCAGCAGTGAAGCGCTTCTAGCCTTCGGCCCAGATACGCAGTATTTT
v_call: TRBV30; j_call: TRBJ1-4; d_call: TRBD1; clone_size: NA; cdr3_aa: CAWSVRDRANEKLFF; cdr3_nt: TGTGCCTGGAGTGTTAGGGACAGGGCTAATGAAAAACTGTTTTTT
v_call: TRBV18; j_call: TRBJ2-7; d_call: TRBD2; clone_size: NA; cdr3_aa: CASSPPSLAGVSEQYF; cdr3_nt: TGTGCCAGCTCACCACCCAGTCTAGCGGGAGTATCGGAGCAGTACTTC
v_call: TRBV5-1; j_call: TRBJ1-1; d_call: NA; clone_size: NA; cdr3_aa: CASSHYSRAGNTEAFF; cdr3_nt: TGCGCCAGCAGTCACTACTCCAGGGCAGGGAACACTGAAGCTTTCTTT
v_call: TRBV6-2/TRBV6-3; j_call: TRBJ2-2; d_call: NA; clone_size: NA; cdr3_aa: CASSYGRIGTGELFF; cdr3_nt: TGTGCCAGCAGTTACGGGAGGATCGGGACCGGGGAGCTGTTTTTT
v_call: TRBV7-8; j_call: TRBJ1-1; d_call: NA; clone_size: NA; cdr3_aa: CASSSTGARENTEAFF; cdr3_nt: TGTGCCAGCAGCTCGACGGGGGCTAGGGAGAACACTGAAGCTTTCTTT
v_call: TRBV3-1/TRBV3-2; j_call: TRBJ1-2; d_call: TRBD1; clone_size: NA; cdr3_aa: CASSHLTGTGGSGYTF; cdr3_nt: TGTGCCAGCAGCCATCTTACCGGGACAGGGGGAAGTGGCTACACCTTC
v_call: TRBV7-7; j_call: TRBJ2-5; d_call: TRBD1; clone_size: NA; cdr3_aa: CASSWDRESETQYF; cdr3_nt: TGTGCTAGCAGCTGGGACAGGGAATCAGAGACCCAGTACTTC
v_call: TRBV5-4; j_call: TRBJ2-2; d_call: TRBD2; clone_size: NA; cdr3_aa: CASRWGSREGGELFF; cdr3_nt: TGTGCCAGCAGATGGGGCTCCCGGGAGGGCGGGGAGCTGTTTTTT
v_call: TRBV27; j_call: TRBJ2-5; d_call: TRBD2; clone_size: NA; cdr3_aa: CASSLRLAGGPETQYF; cdr3_nt: TGTGCCAGCAGTTTACGACTAGCGGGAGGGCCAGAGACCCAGTACTTC
v_call: TRBV5-4; j_call: TRBJ2-7; d_call: TRBD1; clone_size: NA; cdr3_aa: CASSQGQGDLGQYF; cdr3_nt: TGTGCCAGCAGCCAGGGACAGGGAGACTTAGGGCAGTACTTC
v_call: TRBV9; j_call: TRBJ1-2; d_call: NA; clone_size: NA; cdr3_aa: CASSVERVSGYTF; cdr3_nt: TGTGCCAGCAGCGTAGAGAGGGTCTCTGGCTACACCTTC
v_call: TRBV2; j_call: TRBJ2-1; d_call: NA; clone_size: once; cdr3_aa: CASSPGTTREQFF; cdr3_nt: TGTGCCAGCAGTCCCGGGACCACCAGGGAGCAGTTCTTC
v_call: TRBV18; j_call: TRBJ1-5; d_call: NA; clone_size: NA; cdr3_aa: CASSPDWGGGNQPQHF; cdr3_nt: TGTGCCAGCTCACCCGATTGGGGCGGCGGCAATCAGCCCCAGCATTTT
v_call: TRBV3-1/TRBV3-2; j_call: TRBJ1-3; d_call: NA; clone_size: NA; cdr3_aa: CASSEVHSLGVHSGNTIYF; cdr3_nt: TGTGCCAGCAGCGAAGTTCACTCTTTGGGGGTCCACTCTGGAAACACCATATATTTT
v_call: TRBV5-1; j_call: TRBJ1-1; d_call: NA; clone_size: NA; cdr3_aa: CASSWSGQLMNTEAFF; cdr3_nt: TGCGCCAGCAGCTGGTCGGGTCAGCTGATGAACACTGAAGCTTTCTTT
v_call: TRBV7-6; j_call: TRBJ1-2; d_call: NA; clone_size: NA; cdr3_aa: CASSLAREWGGIGYTF; cdr3_nt: TGTGCCAGCAGCTTAGCGCGAGAATGGGGAGGAATCGGCTACACCTTC
v_call: TRBV5-1; j_call: TRBJ1-2; d_call: NA; clone_size: NA; cdr3_aa: CASSLSGFDGNGYTF; cdr3_nt: TGCGCCAGCAGCTTAAGTGGCTTCGACGGGAATGGCTACACCTTC
v_call: TRBV14; j_call: TRBJ2-7; d_call: NA; clone_size: NA; cdr3_aa: CASSLRLKGPYEQYF; cdr3_nt: TGTGCCAGCAGCCTCCGATTGAAGGGCCCGTACGAGCAGTACTTC
v_call: TRBV7-9; j_call: TRBJ1-1; d_call: TRBD1; clone_size: once; cdr3_aa: CASSSPRQGNMNTEAFF; cdr3_nt: TGTGCCAGCAGCTCCCCCAGACAGGGGAACATGAACACTGAAGCTTTCTTT
v_call: TRBV5-5; j_call: TRBJ1-4; d_call: NA; clone_size: NA; cdr3_aa: CASRSRGATNEKLFF; cdr3_nt: TGTGCCAGCAGGTCCCGGGGTGCAACTAATGAAAAACTGTTTTTT
v_call: TRBV11-2; j_call: TRBJ2-5; d_call: NA; clone_size: once; cdr3_aa: CASSFGPQETQYF; cdr3_nt: TGTGCCAGCAGCTTCGGGCCTCAAGAGACCCAGTACTTC
v_call: TRBV6-1; j_call: TRBJ2-7; d_call: NA; clone_size: NA; cdr3_aa: CASSEVGRGYEQYF; cdr3_nt: TGTGCCAGCAGTGAAGTGGGCAGGGGTTACGAGCAGTACTTC